A single sample is the source of the 18 T cell receptor beta chains below, sequenced in a study of control samples from healthy donors and cancer patients. Clones were sequenced by immunoSEQ multiplex PCR, and TCRdb holds only the in-frame ones, with some missing. This sample has roughly 370,000 clones, with around nine tenths found just once. Source material: PBMCs. These TCRs come from a man in his forties with head and neck cancer.

This chain links TRBV7-6 with TRBJ2-1, with D uncertain. CDR1 is SGHVS, CDR2 FNYEAQ, per germline. This CDR3 contains 15 residues. Trimming removed 2 bases from V and 3 bases from J, with 11 bases in between. CDR3 in DNA: TGTGCCAGCAGCTTAAGGATCGAGGTCTACAATGAGCAGTTCTTC. Translation gives CASSLRIEVYNEQFF.

The chain links TRBV7-8 to TRBJ2-7, with TRBD2 identical over 9 bases. V dropped 1 base and J dropped 4; count of bases not matched to a gene: 11. CDR1 SGHVS and CDR2 FQNEAQ come from the germline V gene. The CDR3 sequence is 17 residues long. The CDR3 loop is CASSLVVAGREGYEQYF. The CDR3 nucleotides are TGTGCCAGCAGCTTAGTGGTTGCGGGGCGGGAGGGGTACGAGCAGTACTTC.

The CDR3 sequence is CASSPVDQLLAKNIQYF. DNA for the CDR3: TGTGCCAGCTCACCAGTTGACCAGCTTCTAGCCAAAAACATTCAGTACTTC. This rearrangement joins TRBV18 to TRBJ2-4; no definite D call. Germline V gene data show CDR1 as KGHSH and CDR2 as LQKENI. V was trimmed by 2 bases and J by 0 bases, leaving 14 bases between them. This CDR3 spans 17 amino acids. Variable domain in full (rest from reference TRBV18 and TRBJ2-4): NAGVMQNPRHLVRRRGQEARLRCSPMKGHSHVYWYRQLPEEGLKFMVYLQKENIIDESGMPKERFSAEFPKEGPSILRIQQVVRGDSAAYFCASSPVDQLLAKNIQYFGAGTRLSVL.

The rearrangement links TRBV7-9 to TRBJ2-1; 10 bases align to TRBD2. Losses at the gene ends were 3 bases for V and 4 bases for J; bases not matched to a gene: 9. CDR1 is SEHNR, CDR2 FQNEAQ, per germline (reference sequence). This CDR3 is built from 17 residues. Written as DNA, the CDR3 is TGTGCCAGCAGCTTCTTTTTGACTAGCGGGCGTTACAATGAGCAGTTCTTC. This translates into CASSFFLTSGRYNEQFF.

The chain combines TRBV27 with TRBJ2-7, with D perhaps matching TRBD1 or TRBD2 (5 bases each). The V and J ends lost 4 bases and 2 bases respectively, with 12 bases between them. CDR1 and CDR2 (germline): MNHEY, SMNVEV (reference sequence). The CDR3 loop spans 14 amino acids. For the CDR3, the DNA is TGTGCCAGCAGTTCGGGGACGAAAGCCTACGAGCAGTACTTC. It specifies CASSSGTKAYEQYF.

The chain uses TRBV5-6 and TRBJ2-7, with 10 bases lining up with TRBD1. This CDR3 comprises 15 residues. The germline gives CDR1 SGHDT, CDR2 YYEEEE. Unmatched junction bases numbered 6, after V lost 2 bases and J lost 4 bases. The CDR3 is CASSFGTGVGYEQYF. CDR3 coding DNA: TGTGCCAGCAGCTTTGGGACAGGGGTTGGTTACGAGCAGTACTTC.

This clone was counted between two and nine times. This chain connects TRBV20-1 to TRBJ1-2; TRBD1 agrees at 7 bases. The trim removed 3 bases at V and 4 bases at J, leaving 5 bases unmatched. CDR3 length equals 13 residues. Germline V CDR1 and CDR2: DFQATT, SNEGSKA (reference sequence). CDR3 loop: CSASQGTAYGYTF. In nucleotides, the CDR3 is TGCAGTGCTAGTCAGGGGACAGCCTATGGCTACACCTTC.

The V call is TRBV3-1 (or the pseudogene TRBV3-2), the J call TRBJ2-7; 15 positions agree with TRBD2. Germline-derived CDR1 and CDR2 are LGHDT and YNNKEL (reference sequence). The CDR3 consists of 16 residues. Germline trimming cut 3 bases from V and 4 bases from J; bases unmatched to any gene: 4. The CDR3 bases are TGTGCCAGCAGCCACGGGACTAGCGGGAGGAGGTACGAGCAGTACTTC. Translated, it gives CASSHGTSGRRYEQYF.

V usage is TRBV7-3 and J usage is TRBJ1-1; 8 nucleotides agree with TRBD1. Germline V CDR1 and CDR2: SGHTA, FQGTGA. The ends lost 8 bases at V and 4 bases at J; junction bases unmatched: 6. This CDR3 has 13 amino acids. In DNA form, the CDR3 reads TGTGCCAGCGGGACAGGACGGTCCACTGAAGCTTTCTTT. It specifies CASGTGRSTEAFF.

The V gene is TRBV28, the J gene TRBJ1-2, with TRBD1 matching 7 bases. In germline, CDR1 is MDHEN, CDR2 SYDVKM. V trimming: 7 bases; J trimming: 4 bases; junction bases outside the gene matches: 6. The CDR3 totals 13 residues. CDR3 coding DNA: TGTGCCAGCACATCAAGGGGGCTCTATGGCTACACCTTC. It specifies CASTSRGLYGYTF.

This sequence joins TRBV30 and TRBJ2-2; D gene ambiguous. CDR1 is GTSNPN, CDR2 SVGIG, per germline (reference sequence). This CDR3 region has 12 residues. Trimming shortened V by 4 bases and J by 6 bases, and 9 bases separated the two germline ends. CDR3 residues: CAWMGYPGELFF. DNA for the CDR3: TGTGCCTGGATGGGTTACCCCGGGGAGCTGTTTTTT.

The V and J genes are TRBV12-2 and TRBJ2-1. TRBV12-2 is labeled a pseudogene. The CDR3 has 15 residues. CDR3 in amino acids: CASRLSGGGYNEQFF. The CDR3, as DNA: TGTGCAAGTCGCCTTAGCGGAGGGGGCTACAATGAGCAGTTCTTC.

V gene TRBV19 combines with J gene TRBJ2-2; D is possibly TRBD2 (6 bases). V was trimmed by 3 bases and J by 3 bases, leaving 8 bases between them. Germline values: CDR1 LNHDA, CDR2 SQIVND (reference sequence). The CDR3 loop spans 14 amino acids. DNA of the CDR3: TGTGCCAGTAGTATCCCGGGGGACACCGGGGAGCTGTTTTTT. Translation: CASSIPGDTGELFF.

This chain links TRBV4-3 with TRBJ1-2, with D possibly being TRBD1 (5 bases). V lost 0 bases to trimming and J lost 5 bases, with 16 bases between them. There are 16 residues in the CDR3. The germline gives CDR1 LGHNA, CDR2 YSLEER. DNA for the CDR3: TGCGCCAGCAGCCAAGATCAACCAGGGCTAGGGTATGGCTACACCTTC. Translated: CASSQDQPGLGYGYTF.

This chain uses TRBV30 with TRBJ1-6, with D unclear. V was cut by 0 bases and J by 9 bases, with 12 bases left in between. This CDR3 has 14 amino acids. CDR1 and CDR2 (germline): GTSNPN, SVGIG (reference sequence). The DNA of the CDR3 is TGTGCCTGGAGTGTACGGGTCGATGTTTCACCCCTCCACTTT. It yields the protein CAWSVRVDVSPLHF.

This clone was found once. V is TRBV3-1 (or the pseudogene TRBV3-2) and J is TRBJ1-6; TRBD1 matches at 8 bases. The germline V gene encodes CDR1 LGHDT and CDR2 YNNKEL (reference sequence). The V gene end was trimmed by 4 bases and the J gene end by 14 bases; junction bases not matched to a gene: 13. The CDR3 extends over 15 amino acids. CDR3 sequence reads: CASSLGQGIERALHF. CDR3 sequence (DNA): TGTGCCAGCAGCCTCGGACAGGGTATAGAGCGGGCCCTCCACTTT.

The chain joins TRBV7-2 to TRBJ2-3; D possibly corresponds to TRBD1 (5 bases). Trimming removed 3 bases at V and 3 bases at J, with 13 bases between. Germline V gene data show CDR1 as SGHTA and CDR2 as FQGNSA. CDR3 length equals 15 residues. The CDR3 sequence is CASSFDGSGTDTQYF. The CDR3 coding sequence is TGTGCCAGCAGCTTCGACGGGTCAGGGACAGATACGCAGTATTTT.

The rearrangement joins TRBV19 to TRBJ2-1, with D tentatively TRBD1 or TRBD2 (5 bases each). Germline values: CDR1 LNHDA, CDR2 SQIVND (reference sequence). The CDR3 has 15 amino acids. V was shortened by 8 bases and J by 5 bases, with 19 bases between the two germline ends. The CDR3 nucleotides are TGTGCCAGTGGGGTACCCGGGACCACCCACAATGAGCAGTTCTTC. This codes for CASGVPGTTHNEQFF.